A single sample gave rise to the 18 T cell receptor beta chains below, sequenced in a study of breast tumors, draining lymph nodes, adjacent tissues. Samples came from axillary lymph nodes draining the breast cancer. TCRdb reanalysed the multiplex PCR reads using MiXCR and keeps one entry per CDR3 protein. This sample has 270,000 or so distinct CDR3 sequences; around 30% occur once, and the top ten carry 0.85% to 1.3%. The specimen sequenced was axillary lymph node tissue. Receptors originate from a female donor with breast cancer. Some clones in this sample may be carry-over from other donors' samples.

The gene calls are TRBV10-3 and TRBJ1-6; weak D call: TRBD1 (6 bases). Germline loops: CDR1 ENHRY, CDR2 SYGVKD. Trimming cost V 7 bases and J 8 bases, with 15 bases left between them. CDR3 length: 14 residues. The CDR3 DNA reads TGTGCCATCACCGGGGACATAGGGGATTCACCCCTCCACTTT. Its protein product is CAITGDIGDSPLHF.

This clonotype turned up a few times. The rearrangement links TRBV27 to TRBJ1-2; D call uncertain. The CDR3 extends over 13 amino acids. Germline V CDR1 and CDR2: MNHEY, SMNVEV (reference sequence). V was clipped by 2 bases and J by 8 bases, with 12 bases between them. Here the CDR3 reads CASSLTALGGYTF. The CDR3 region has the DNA TGTGCCAGCAGTTTAACCGCGCTCGGGGGCTACACCTTC.

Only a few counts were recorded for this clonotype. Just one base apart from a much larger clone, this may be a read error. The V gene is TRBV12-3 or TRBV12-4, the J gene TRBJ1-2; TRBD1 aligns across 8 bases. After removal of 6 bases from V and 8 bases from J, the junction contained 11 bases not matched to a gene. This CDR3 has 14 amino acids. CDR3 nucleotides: TGTGCCAGCAGAAGCCGGACAGGGCTCAAGGGCTACACCTTC. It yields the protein CASRSRTGLKGYTF.

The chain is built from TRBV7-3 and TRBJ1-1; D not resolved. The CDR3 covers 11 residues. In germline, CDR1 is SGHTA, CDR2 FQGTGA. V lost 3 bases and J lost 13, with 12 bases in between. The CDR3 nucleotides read TGTGCCAGCAGCTTGGTGGGTGAGGGTTTCTTT. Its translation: CASSLVGEGFF. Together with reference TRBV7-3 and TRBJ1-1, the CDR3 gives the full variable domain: GAGVSQTPSNKVTEKGKYVELRCDPISGHTALYWYRQSLGQGPEFLIYFQGTGAADDSGLPNDRFFAVRPEGSVSTLKIQRTERGDSAVYLCASSLVGEGFFGQGTRLTVV.

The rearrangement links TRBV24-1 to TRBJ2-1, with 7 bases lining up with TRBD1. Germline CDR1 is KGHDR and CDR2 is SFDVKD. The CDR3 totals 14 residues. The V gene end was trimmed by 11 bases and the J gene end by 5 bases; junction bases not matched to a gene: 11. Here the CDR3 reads CASQTGAPNNEQFF. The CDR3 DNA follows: TGTGCCAGCCAAACAGGGGCCCCCAACAATGAGCAGTTCTTC.

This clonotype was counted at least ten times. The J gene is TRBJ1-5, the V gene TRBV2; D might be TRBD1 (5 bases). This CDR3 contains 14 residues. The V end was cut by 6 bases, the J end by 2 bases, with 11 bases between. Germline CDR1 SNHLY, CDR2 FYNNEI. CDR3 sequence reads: CASSPTGGNQPQHF. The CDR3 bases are TGTGCCAGCAGCCCAACGGGGGGCAATCAGCCCCAGCATTTT.

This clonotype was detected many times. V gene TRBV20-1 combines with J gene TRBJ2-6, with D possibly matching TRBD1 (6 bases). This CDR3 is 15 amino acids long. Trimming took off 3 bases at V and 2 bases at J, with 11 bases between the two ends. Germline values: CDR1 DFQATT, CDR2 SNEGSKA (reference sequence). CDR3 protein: CSASPGVAGANVLTF. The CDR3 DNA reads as TGCAGTGCTAGCCCAGGGGTGGCTGGGGCCAACGTCCTGACTTTC.

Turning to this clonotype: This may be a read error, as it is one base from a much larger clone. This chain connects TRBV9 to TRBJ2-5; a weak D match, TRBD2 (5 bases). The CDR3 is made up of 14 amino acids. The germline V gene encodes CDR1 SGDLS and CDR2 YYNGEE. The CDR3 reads CASSVAGIQETQSF. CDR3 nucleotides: TGTGCCAGCAGCGTAGCGGGAATACAAGAGACCCAGTCCTTC.

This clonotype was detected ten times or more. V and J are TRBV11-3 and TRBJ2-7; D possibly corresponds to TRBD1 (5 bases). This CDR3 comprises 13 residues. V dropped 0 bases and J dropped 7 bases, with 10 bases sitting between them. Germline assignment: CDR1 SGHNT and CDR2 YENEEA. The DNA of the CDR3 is TGTGCCAGCAGCTTAGAGGGGCTGCGAGAGCAGTACTTC. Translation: CASSLEGLREQYF.

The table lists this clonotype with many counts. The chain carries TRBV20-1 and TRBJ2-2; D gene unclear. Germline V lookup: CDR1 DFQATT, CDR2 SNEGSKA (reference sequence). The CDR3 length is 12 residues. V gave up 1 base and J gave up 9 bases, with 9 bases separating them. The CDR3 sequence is CSARVRVRELFF. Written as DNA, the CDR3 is TGCAGTGCTAGAGTAAGGGTGCGGGAGCTGTTTTTT.

CDR3 loop: CASSLGSLYEQYF. As DNA, the CDR3 is TGTGCCAGCAGTTTGGGGTCCCTCTACGAGCAGTACTTC. The rearrangement links TRBV27 to TRBJ2-7; no reliable D call. This CDR3 comprises 13 residues. In germline, CDR1 is MNHEY, CDR2 SMNVEV (reference sequence). Trimming removed 3 bases from V and 3 bases from J, with 9 bases in between.

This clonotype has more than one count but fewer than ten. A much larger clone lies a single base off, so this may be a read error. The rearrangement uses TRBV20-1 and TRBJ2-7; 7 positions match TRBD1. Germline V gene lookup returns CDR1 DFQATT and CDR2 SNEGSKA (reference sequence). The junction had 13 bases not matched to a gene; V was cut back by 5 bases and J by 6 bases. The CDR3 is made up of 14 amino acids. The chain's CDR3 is CSARQGSARSEQYF. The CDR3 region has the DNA TGCAGTGCTCGACAGGGCTCAGCCCGATCCGAGCAGTACTTC.

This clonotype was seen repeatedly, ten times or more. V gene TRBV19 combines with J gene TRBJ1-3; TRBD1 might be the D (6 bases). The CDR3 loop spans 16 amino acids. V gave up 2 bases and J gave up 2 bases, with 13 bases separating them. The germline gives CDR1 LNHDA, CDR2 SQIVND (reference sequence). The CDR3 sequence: CASSISPGGPGNTIYF. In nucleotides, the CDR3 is TGTGCCAGTAGTATAAGCCCCGGGGGGCCTGGAAACACCATATATTTT.

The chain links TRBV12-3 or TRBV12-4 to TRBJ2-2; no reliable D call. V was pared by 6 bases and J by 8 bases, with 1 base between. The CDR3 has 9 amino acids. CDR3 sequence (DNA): TGTGCCAGCAGAGGGGAGCTGTTTTTT. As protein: CASRGELFF.

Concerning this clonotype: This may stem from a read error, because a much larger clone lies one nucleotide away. As DNA, the CDR3 is TGCGCCAGCGCACTACTAGCGGGTCTCGACAATGATCAGTTCTTC. This gives the protein CASALLAGLDNDQFF. The J gene is TRBJ2-1, the V gene TRBV5-1, with 9 bases identical to TRBD2. The germline CDR1 and CDR2 sequences are SGHRS and YFSETQ. The length of the CDR3 is 15 residues. The full variable domain, rest sourced from reference TRBV5-1 and TRBJ2-1, is KAGVTQTPRYLIKTRGQQVTLSCSPISGHRSVSWYQQTPGQGLQFLFEYFSETQRNKGNFPGRFSGRQFSNSRSEMNVSTLELGDSALYLCASALLAGLDNDQFFGPGTRLTVL.

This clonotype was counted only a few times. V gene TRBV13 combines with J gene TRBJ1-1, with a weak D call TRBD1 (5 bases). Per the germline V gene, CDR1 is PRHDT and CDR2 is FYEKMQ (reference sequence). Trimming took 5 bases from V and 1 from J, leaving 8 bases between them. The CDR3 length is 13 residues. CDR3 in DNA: TGTGCCAGCAGCAACGGACAGAACACTGAAGCTTTCTTT. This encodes CASSNGQNTEAFF. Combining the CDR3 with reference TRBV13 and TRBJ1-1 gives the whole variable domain AAGVIQSPRHLIKEKRETATLKCYPIPRHDTVYWYQQGPGQDPQFLISFYEKMQSDKGSIPDRFSAQQFSDYHSELNMSSLELGDSALYFCASSNGQNTEAFFGQGTRLTVV.

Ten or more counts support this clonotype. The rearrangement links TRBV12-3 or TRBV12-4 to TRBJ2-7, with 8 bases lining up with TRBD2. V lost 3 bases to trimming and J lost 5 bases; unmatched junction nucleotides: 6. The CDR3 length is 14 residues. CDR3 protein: CASSLAAGDHEQYF. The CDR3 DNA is TGTGCCAGCAGTTTGGCAGCGGGAGACCACGAGCAGTACTTC.

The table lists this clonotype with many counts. The CDR3 loop reads CASSPLWGGAGETQYF. For the CDR3, the DNA is TGCGCCAGCAGCCCCCTGTGGGGAGGGGCCGGAGAGACCCAGTACTTC. The rearrangement joins TRBV5-1 to TRBJ2-5; 7 nucleotides line up with TRBD2. The V and J ends lost 4 bases and 4 bases, in that order; junction bases with no gene match: 13. Germline CDR1 is SGHRS and CDR2 is YFSETQ. The CDR3 is made up of 16 amino acids.